Listed below are T cell receptor beta chains from one sample, sequenced in a study of T cell repertoires in cytomegalovirus infection. TCRdb reprocessed the reads via MiXCR and lists one record per CDR3 protein. The repertoire includes 310,000 or so distinct CDR3 sequences, 20% to 30% of them detected once, and about 14% sits in the top ten. These receptors have no known antigen. The sequencing here drew on cultured PBMCs, taken from culture after CMV antigen stimulation. The origin of the receptors is a human donor in good health (CMV status not recorded). Some clones in this sample may be carry-over from other donors' samples. The CDR3 runs from the conserved cysteine through the conserved F or W. The D gene is left open where the match is weak. Rows may omit the clone size; those that give it use once, few, many or a size class.

clone size: few; V gene: TRBV15; J gene: TRBJ2-3; CDR3 length: 18; D gene: TRBD2; CDR3 DNA: TGTGCCACCAGCAGAGATGTGCGGGAGAGGGGCGGCACAGATACGCAGTATTTT; CDR3 protein: CATSRDVRERGGTDTQYF
clone size: -; V gene: TRBV2; J gene: TRBJ1-1; CDR3 length: 15; D gene: -; CDR3 DNA: TGTGCCAGCAGTGTAGACAGAGCACTGAACACTGAAGCTTTCTTT; CDR3 protein: CASSVDRALNTEAFF
clone size: few; V gene: TRBV6-1; J gene: TRBJ1-5; CDR3 length: 15; D gene: -; CDR3 DNA: TGTGCCAGCAGTCCCCGAGCGGATACCAATCAGCCCCAGCATTTT; CDR3 protein: CASSPRADTNQPQHF
clone size: many; V gene: TRBV10-3; J gene: TRBJ1-4; CDR3 length: 17; D gene: TRBD1; CDR3 DNA: TGTGCCATCAGTGGCGTCCCGGGACAGGGTTGGAATGAAAAACTGTTTTTT; CDR3 protein: CAISGVPGQGWNEKLFF
clone size: -; V gene: TRBV7-9; J gene: TRBJ1-4; CDR3 length: 13; D gene: -; CDR3 DNA: TGTGCCAGCAGCTTAGAGGTGCGAGAAAAACTGTTTTTT; CDR3 protein: CASSLEVREKLFF
clone size: -; V gene: TRBV15; J gene: TRBJ2-3; CDR3 length: 16; D gene: -; CDR3 DNA: TGTGCCACCAGCAGAAGAGCGGTGCTTAGCACAGATACGCAGTATTTT; CDR3 protein: CATSRRAVLSTDTQYF
clone size: -; V gene: TRBV12-3/TRBV12-4; J gene: TRBJ2-5; CDR3 length: 13; D gene: TRBD2; CDR3 DNA: TGTGCCAGCAGTGGTAGCGGGGAAGAGACCCAGTACTTC; CDR3 protein: CASSGSGEETQYF
clone size: few; V gene: TRBV6-2/TRBV6-3; J gene: TRBJ2-1; CDR3 length: 13; D gene: -; CDR3 DNA: TGTGCCAGCAGTTGGGAGAGGTTGGGTGAGCAGTTCTTC; CDR3 protein: CASSWERLGEQFF
clone size: -; V gene: TRBV20-1; J gene: TRBJ2-2; CDR3 length: 14; D gene: -; CDR3 DNA: TGCAGTGCTAGAGCTGGACAGAACACCGGGGAGCTGTTTTTT; CDR3 protein: CSARAGQNTGELFF
clone size: once; V gene: TRBV6-2/TRBV6-3; J gene: TRBJ1-5; CDR3 length: 17; D gene: TRBD1; CDR3 DNA: TGTGCCAGCAGTTTACCGGGACAGGGTAGCTTCGGTCAGCCCCAGCATTTT; CDR3 protein: CASSLPGQGSFGQPQHF
clone size: -; V gene: TRBV5-6; J gene: TRBJ2-5; CDR3 length: 14; D gene: -; CDR3 DNA: TGTGCCAGCAGCTTGGTCTCGACTAAAGAGACCCAGTACTTC; CDR3 protein: CASSLVSTKETQYF
clone size: -; V gene: TRBV7-9; J gene: TRBJ1-1; CDR3 length: 14; D gene: TRBD1; CDR3 DNA: TGTGCCAGCAGCATGGGACAGGGGGACACTGAAGCTTTCTTT; CDR3 protein: CASSMGQGDTEAFF
clone size: -; V gene: TRBV20-1; J gene: TRBJ2-1; CDR3 length: 15; D gene: TRBD2; CDR3 DNA: TGCAGTGCTAGGGAGGGACTAGCGGGAGACAATGAGCAGTTCTTC; CDR3 protein: CSAREGLAGDNEQFF
clone size: few; V gene: TRBV12-5; J gene: TRBJ1-1; CDR3 length: 14; D gene: -; CDR3 DNA: TGTGCTAGTGGTTTTTGGGGCATCCGGGATGAAGCTTTCTTT; CDR3 protein: CASGFWGIRDEAFF
clone size: -; V gene: TRBV14; J gene: TRBJ1-1; CDR3 length: 17; D gene: -; CDR3 DNA: TGTGCCAGCAGCCAAGATTTCCTCGGCGGATTTGGCACTGAAGCTTTCTTT; CDR3 protein: CASSQDFLGGFGTEAFF
clone size: once; V gene: TRBV4-3; J gene: TRBJ1-5; CDR3 length: 15; D gene: -; CDR3 DNA: TGCGCCAGCAGCCAAGGGACTGGTATGAATCAGCCCCAGCATTTT; CDR3 protein: CASSQGTGMNQPQHF
clone size: few; V gene: TRBV19; J gene: TRBJ2-1; CDR3 length: 16; D gene: TRBD2; CDR3 DNA: TGTGCCAGTAGTCCCCGGACTAGCTTTTCGTACAATGAGCAGTTCTTC; CDR3 protein: CASSPRTSFSYNEQFF
clone size: -; V gene: TRBV7-6; J gene: TRBJ1-2; CDR3 length: 14; D gene: -; CDR3 DNA: TGTGCCAGCAGCGAAGAGAATAGGTCAGGTGGCTACACCTTC; CDR3 protein: CASSEENRSGGYTF
clone size: -; V gene: TRBV7-6; J gene: TRBJ2-5; CDR3 length: 14; D gene: -; CDR3 DNA: TGTGCTAGCAGCTTAAACGTAAACCAAGAGACCCAGTACTTC; CDR3 protein: CASSLNVNQETQYF
clone size: few; V gene: TRBV6-1; J gene: TRBJ1-2; CDR3 length: 14; D gene: TRBD1; CDR3 DNA: TGTGCCAGCTATCCCGGGACAGGAACCTATGGCTACACCTTC; CDR3 protein: CASYPGTGTYGYTF
clone size: -; V gene: TRBV9; J gene: TRBJ2-1; CDR3 length: 15; D gene: TRBD2; CDR3 DNA: TGTGCCAGCAGCGCCACTAGCGGGAGTAACCATGAGCAGTTCTTC; CDR3 protein: CASSATSGSNHEQFF
clone size: few; V gene: TRBV7-8; J gene: TRBJ2-3; CDR3 length: 18; D gene: TRBD1; CDR3 DNA: TGTGCCAGCAGCCTTTGGACAGGGGGCACCTCCTTCACAGATACGCAGTATTTT; CDR3 protein: CASSLWTGGTSFTDTQYF
clone size: -; V gene: TRBV12-3/TRBV12-4; J gene: TRBJ1-2; CDR3 length: 13; D gene: -; CDR3 DNA: TGTGCCAGCAGTTACTGGGGTATAGGTGGCTACACCTTC; CDR3 protein: CASSYWGIGGYTF
clone size: few; V gene: TRBV7-2; J gene: TRBJ2-1; CDR3 length: 16; D gene: -; CDR3 DNA: TGTGCCAGCAGCTTATGGGCCCAGCTACCTTACGATGAGCAGTTCTTC; CDR3 protein: CASSLWAQLPYDEQFF
clone size: many; V gene: TRBV5-1; J gene: TRBJ2-1; CDR3 length: 13; D gene: -; CDR3 DNA: TGCGCCAGCAGCTTGGACCCCAACAATGAGCAGTTCTTC; CDR3 protein: CASSLDPNNEQFF
clone size: -; V gene: TRBV29-1; J gene: TRBJ2-3; CDR3 length: 12; D gene: -; CDR3 DNA: TGCAGCGTTGACAGTAGCACAGATACGCAGTATTTT; CDR3 protein: CSVDSSTDTQYF
clone size: -; V gene: TRBV5-1; J gene: TRBJ2-7; CDR3 length: 16; D gene: -; CDR3 DNA: TGCGCCAGCAGCTGGAAAGCGGGTGAAGTAACCTACGAGCAGTACTTC; CDR3 protein: CASSWKAGEVTYEQYF
clone size: -; V gene: TRBV5-6; J gene: TRBJ2-4; CDR3 length: 12; D gene: -; CDR3 DNA: TGTGCCAGCAGCCTGAGGAGCGGGATTCAGTACTTC; CDR3 protein: CASSLRSGIQYF
clone size: -; V gene: TRBV19; J gene: TRBJ2-2; CDR3 length: 15; D gene: TRBD1; CDR3 DNA: TGTGCCAGTGCCCGACAGGGGGTAACCACCGGGGAGCTGTTTTTT; CDR3 protein: CASARQGVTTGELFF
clone size: -; V gene: TRBV19; J gene: TRBJ1-1; CDR3 length: 15; D gene: -; CDR3 DNA: TGTGCCAGTAGTAGTCTAGGGCGATTGAACACTGAAGCTTTCTTT; CDR3 protein: CASSSLGRLNTEAFF
clone size: few; V gene: TRBV28; J gene: TRBJ2-1; CDR3 length: 15; D gene: TRBD2; CDR3 DNA: TGTGCCAGCAGTTTATCGACTAGCGGGCCCAATGAGCAGTTCTTC; CDR3 protein: CASSLSTSGPNEQFF
clone size: many; V gene: TRBV7-2; J gene: TRBJ2-7; CDR3 length: 18; D gene: -; CDR3 DNA: TGTGCCAGCAGCTTAGGGTCCATGACGGGACGAGCTGTCTTCGAGCAGTACTTC; CDR3 protein: CASSLGSMTGRAVFEQYF
clone size: few; V gene: TRBV12-3/TRBV12-4; J gene: TRBJ2-2; CDR3 length: 18; D gene: TRBD2; CDR3 DNA: TGTGCCAGCAGTCCAAGACTAGGACTAGCGGGACTCACCGGGGAGCTGTTTTTT; CDR3 protein: CASSPRLGLAGLTGELFF
clone size: -; V gene: TRBV6-2/TRBV6-3; J gene: TRBJ2-6; CDR3 length: 19; D gene: -; CDR3 DNA: TGTGCCAGCAGTGTCATTCTACCAGAATCCATCTCTGGGGCCAACGTCCTGACTTTC; CDR3 protein: CASSVILPESISGANVLTF
clone size: -; V gene: TRBV19; J gene: TRBJ1-3; CDR3 length: 14; D gene: -; CDR3 DNA: TGTGCCAGTAGTATAGCAGGGATCGGAAACACCATATATTTT; CDR3 protein: CASSIAGIGNTIYF
clone size: -; V gene: TRBV7-9; J gene: TRBJ2-3; CDR3 length: 12; D gene: -; CDR3 DNA: TGTGCCAGCAGCTTTCAAGAAAGTGCGCAGTATTTT; CDR3 protein: CASSFQESAQYF
clone size: -; V gene: TRBV29-1; J gene: TRBJ2-7; CDR3 length: 15; D gene: -; CDR3 DNA: TGCAGCGTTGAAGGACGGGGACAAGTCTATTACGAGCAGTACTTC; CDR3 protein: CSVEGRGQVYYEQYF
clone size: -; V gene: TRBV20-1; J gene: TRBJ2-3; CDR3 length: 17; D gene: TRBD2; CDR3 DNA: TGCAGTGCTAACCCCCCGCGACTAGCGGGACGCACAGATACGCAGTATTTT; CDR3 protein: CSANPPRLAGRTDTQYF
clone size: -; V gene: TRBV29-1; J gene: TRBJ1-1; CDR3 length: 13; D gene: TRBD1; CDR3 DNA: TGCAGCGTTGAGGGAGGGACAGAACTAAAAGCTTTCTTT; CDR3 protein: CSVEGGTELKAFF
clone size: -; V gene: TRBV7-2; J gene: TRBJ2-3; CDR3 length: 14; D gene: -; CDR3 DNA: TGTGCCAGCAGCTTAAACCCCAGCCCAGATACGCAGTATTTT; CDR3 protein: CASSLNPSPDTQYF
clone size: -; V gene: TRBV20-1; J gene: TRBJ1-3; CDR3 length: 11; D gene: -; CDR3 DNA: TGCAGTGCTAGACCCGGAAACACCATATATTTT; CDR3 protein: CSARPGNTIYF
clone size: few; V gene: TRBV5-1; J gene: TRBJ2-4; CDR3 length: 17; D gene: TRBD2; CDR3 DNA: TGCGCCAGCAGCTTGGAAGCGGGGGCGATAACCAAAAACATTCAGTACTTC; CDR3 protein: CASSLEAGAITKNIQYF
clone size: few; V gene: TRBV12-3/TRBV12-4; J gene: TRBJ2-1; CDR3 length: 14; D gene: TRBD1; CDR3 DNA: TGTGCCAGCAGTAATTTCACAGGGGGCACTGAGCAGTTCTTC; CDR3 protein: CASSNFTGGTEQFF
clone size: -; V gene: TRBV4-3; J gene: TRBJ2-2; CDR3 length: 22; D gene: TRBD2; CDR3 DNA: TGCGCCAGCAGCCATCAAATAAGACTAGCGGGAGGGTCAGCCGGGGACACCGGGGAGCTGTTTTTT; CDR3 protein: CASSHQIRLAGGSAGDTGELFF
clone size: -; V gene: TRBV2; J gene: TRBJ2-7; CDR3 length: 13; D gene: TRBD1; CDR3 DNA: TGTGCCATCGACCGGGACAGAGCCTACGAGCAGTACTTC; CDR3 protein: CAIDRDRAYEQYF